This T cell receptor beta chain derives from a study of a mutant IDH1 vaccine in newly diagnosed glioma (dated by TCRdb to the early 2020s). Some background on the complete study: Vaccination started 4-6 weeks after radiotherapy alone, or was given together with temozolomide cycles in the groups whose treatment included chemotherapy. Of the 30 to 35 treated patients, about 62% were male and 37.5% were female, and a mean age of roughly 41 years was recorded. Peripheral blood was drawn at six visits: V03 (baseline), V05, V07, V10, V12 and V13. The week-35 safety follow-up was designated visit V12, and the week-47 end of study was designated visit V13. Longitudinal TCRB deep sequencing was performed for about 25 treated patients wherever samples were available for exploratory analyses. Before enrollment, patients had received standard therapy of radiotherapy alone, temozolomide alone, or radiochemotherapy with temozolomide; most received the combination. Results the study describes overall, beyond this receptor: The authors stated that sample limitations prevented analyses of patient blood samples from being reproduced. Pseudoprogression seemed to be unrelated to changes in the top peripheral T cell clonotypes found by TCRB sequencing. Immune responses induced by the vaccine were seen in around 94% of patients across multiple MHC alleles. Availability determined which PBMC samples were chosen for TCRB deep sequencing.

Library prep was done by the immunoSEQ multiplex PCR assay. Following the manufacturer's protocol, the hsTCRB Kit was used to amplify rearranged TCR beta chain sequences. An Illumina MiSeq was used to sequence the TCRB libraries. The original pipeline was this. The kit vendor's proprietary platform handled demultiplexing, trimming and gene mapping. TCRdb's version of the immuneACCESS table is confined to in-frame rearrangements and falls short of the full clone set. An unresolved V gene accounts for under half of the shortfall where checked; the remainder is of unknown origin. V and J calls and clone size are those listed in that table; D and trimming were worked out from the DNA. For this sample there are roughly 34,000 clones; 84% appear just once. The ten most abundant clones make up around 31% of the sample. As for this clone: It has no known antigen specificity. No clone much larger than this one lies a single base away; base qualities are absent.

The sample's time point label is to be understood as: week 47, end of study. Each vaccine dose, consisting of 300 ug of a 20-mer mutant IDH1 peptide in Montanide, was administered subcutaneously with topical imiquimod. Patients were given eight vaccinations, in weeks 1, 3, 5, 7, 11, 15, 19 and 23, which matched visits V03 through V10. The donors had newly diagnosed IDH1-mutant astrocytomas of WHO grade 3 or 4 that showed loss of nuclear ATRX. The samples were drawn from NOA16, a multicentre, single-arm, open-label phase I trial in Germany that tested a mutant IDH1 peptide vaccine in humans for the first time. Genomic DNA for TCRB sequencing was extracted from EDTA blood using the DNeasy Blood and Tissue Kit. The CDR3 measures 17 amino acids from cysteine to phenylalanine. Only the CDR3 part of the read is kept: 51 bases, read in frame from the first base. The germline V gene gives CDR1 as MNHNS and CDR2 as SASEGT. V sheds 1 base and J sheds 0 bases, leaving 13 bases between their ends.

The material sequenced was PBMCs, taken from a glioma patient whose treatment included an IDH1 peptide vaccine. The rearranged chain carries TRBV6-1 and TRBJ1-5; the D gene assignment is ambiguous. The origin of this receptor is a man aged 25-45 years with glioma. The CDR3 protein sequence reads: CASSEDGRENSNQPQHF. In nucleotide form, the sequence is TGTGCCAGCAGTGAAGACGGGCGGGAGAATAGCAATCAGCCCCAGCATTTT.